This T cell receptor beta chain is drawn from a study of cytomegalovirus exposure and HLA in healthy donors. Clones were read by immunoSEQ multiplex PCR, and TCRdb kept only the in-frame ones, dropping some. The repertoire includes 150,000 to 200,000 clones, around nine tenths of them detected once, and 10% sits in the top ten. CDR3 size: 14 residues. Germline V gene data show CDR1 as SGHTA and CDR2 as FQGNSA. V lost 2 bases and J lost 8; bases outside the gene matches: 1. Sequenced sample: PBMCs. The chain carries TRBV7-2 and TRBJ2-2, with 11 bases fitting TRBD2. The receptor comes from a young woman in good health and CMV-seropositive. The CDR3 loop reads CASSLLAGGGELFF. In nucleotides, the CDR3 is TGTGCCAGCAGCTTACTAGCGGGAGGTGGGGAGCTGTTTTTT.